A selection of T cell receptor beta chains follows, all from one sample in a study of T cell changes during pregnancy in multiple sclerosis. The method was immunoSEQ multiplex PCR; TCRdb's version includes in-frame clones alone and lacks a portion of them. The sample holds 40,000 to 45,000 clones, about nine tenths seen once. Material: CD4+ T cells from peripheral blood mononuclear cells, obtained in the first trimester of pregnancy. The receptors stem from a female donor with multiple sclerosis, enrolled in a pregnancy study. The CDR3 runs from the conserved cysteine through the conserved F or W. Fields, in order: J gene, D gene, clone size, V gene, CDR3 DNA, CDR3 protein. D genes are given only for firm matches. The size field is filled for only some rows; it gives once, few, many or a size class.

>TRBJ1-5|NA|NA|TRBV30
TGTGCCTGGACGGGTAATAACAATCAGCCCCAGCATTTT
CAWTGNNNQPQHF
>TRBJ2-3|TRBD1|NA|TRBV27
TGTGCCAGCCTGAGACAGGGTACAGATACGCAGTATTTT
CASLRQGTDTQYF
>TRBJ2-3|NA|NA|TRBV7-2
TGTGCCAGCGGATACGGGAGAGCGCTGAGAAAAGATACGCAGTATTTT
CASGYGRALRKDTQYF
>TRBJ2-3|TRBD1|NA|TRBV27
TGTGCCAGCAAGTCCTTTACAGGGGCCAGCACAGATACGCAGTATTTT
CASKSFTGASTDTQYF
>TRBJ2-7|TRBD2|NA|TRBV6-5
TGTGCCAGCAGTTACGGTCCGGGACTAGCGGCCTACGAGCAGTACTTC
CASSYGPGLAAYEQYF
>TRBJ2-1|NA|NA|TRBV7-2
TGTGCCAGCAGCTTAGAGTTCCAGCGGAGCAGAAATGAGCAGTTCTTC
CASSLEFQRSRNEQFF
>TRBJ2-3|NA|once|TRBV7-2
TGTGCCAGCAGCTTAGACCGGGGCACAGATACGCAGTATTTT
CASSLDRGTDTQYF
>TRBJ1-2|NA|NA|TRBV30
TGTGCCTGGAGATTCGGCACAGCCAATGGCTACACCTTC
CAWRFGTANGYTF
>TRBJ2-6|TRBD1|NA|TRBV19
TGTGCCAGTAGTCCGAGGACAGGGGTATACGTGTCTGGGGCCAACGTCCTGACTTTC
CASSPRTGVYVSGANVLTF
>TRBJ2-3|NA|NA|TRBV5-6
TGTGCCAGCAGCTTGGACAGGTTTTCCCCTACAGATACGCAGTATTTT
CASSLDRFSPTDTQYF
>TRBJ1-2|NA|NA|TRBV6-6
TGTGCCAGCAGTCAACCCCTAGGGGCCCTCGACTATGGCTACACCTTC
CASSQPLGALDYGYTF
>TRBJ1-5|TRBD1|NA|TRBV5-6
TGTGCCAGCAGCTCAGGACAGGGGGGGTATCGCAATCAGCCCCAGCATTTT
CASSSGQGGYRNQPQHF
>TRBJ1-1|TRBD1|NA|TRBV5-8
TGTGCCAGCAGAACGGGACAGGTCATGAACACTGAAGCTTTCTTT
CASRTGQVMNTEAFF
>TRBJ2-7|TRBD1|once|TRBV4-3
TGCGCCAGCAGCCAAGGACACGGGACAGCCCCTAACGAGCAGTACTTC
CASSQGHGTAPNEQYF
>TRBJ2-7|TRBD1|NA|TRBV7-3
TGTGCCAGCAGCCCCTCCGGGACAGGGGAACACGAGCAGTACTTC
CASSPSGTGEHEQYF
>TRBJ1-3|TRBD1|NA|TRBV7-2
TGTGCCAGCAGCTTAGTAGGGACAGGGACTGGAAACACCATATATTTT
CASSLVGTGTGNTIYF
>TRBJ1-1|NA|NA|TRBV6-6
TGTGCCAGCAGTTACCCCAGGGAAAATGAAGCTTTCTTT
CASSYPRENEAFF
>TRBJ2-5|NA|NA|TRBV30
TGTGCCTGGAGGAAACGGGGACTCACCCAGTACTTC
CAWRKRGLTQYF
>TRBJ2-5|NA|NA|TRBV7-2
TGTGCCAGCAGCCGCCGAGAAGAGACCCAGTACTTC
CASSRREETQYF
>TRBJ2-7|TRBD1|few|TRBV27
TGTGCCAGCAGCCCGGACAGGGCTAACTCCTACGAGCAGTACTTC
CASSPDRANSYEQYF
>TRBJ1-6|NA|NA|TRBV18
TGTGCCAGCTCACCGAGCTTCCAGGGAAATTCACCCCTCCACTTT
CASSPSFQGNSPLHF
>TRBJ1-6|TRBD1|NA|TRBV19
TGTGCCAGTAGTCGTGACAGGGGTGTAGTTTGGGATTCACCCCTCCACTTT
CASSRDRGVVWDSPLHF
>TRBJ2-2|TRBD1|NA|TRBV30
TGTGCCTGGAACAGGGGGTTAAACACCGGGGAGCTGTTTTTT
CAWNRGLNTGELFF
>TRBJ2-5|NA|NA|TRBV19
TGTGCCAGTAGTATAAACAGCAGGCGAGAGACCCAGTACTTC
CASSINSRRETQYF
>TRBJ1-2|TRBD1|NA|TRBV5-1
TGCGCCAGCAGTTGGGGACAGGGTTTTCGCTACACCTTC
CASSWGQGFRYTF
>TRBJ2-1|NA|NA|TRBV9
TGTGCCAGCAGCGTAGGAGCGTCTAACAATGAGCAGTTCTTC
CASSVGASNNEQFF
>TRBJ2-3|TRBD2|once|TRBV18
TGTGCCAGCTCACCCGTGGCTAGCGGGAACTCAGATACGCAGTATTTT
CASSPVASGNSDTQYF
>TRBJ2-1|TRBD2|once|TRBV6-5
TGTGCCACTCAGCGGGACTCCTACAATGAGCAGTTCTTC
CATQRDSYNEQFF
>TRBJ2-2|NA|NA|TRBV4-3
TGCGCCAGCAGCCAAGTAGATGGTCGTCCGAACACCGGGGAGCTGTTTTTT
CASSQVDGRPNTGELFF
>TRBJ1-5|TRBD1|few|TRBV2
TGTGCCAGCGCGCTGACAGGGGCCCATCAGCCCCAGCATTTT
CASALTGAHQPQHF
>TRBJ2-7|TRBD1|NA|TRBV6-6
TGTGCCAGCAGTAAACGACAGGGCGTTGGGTACGAGCAGTACTTC
CASSKRQGVGYEQYF
>TRBJ2-7|TRBD1|NA|TRBV6-1
TGTGCCAGCAGTGCACCGGGACAGGGAACCTACGAGCAGTACTTC
CASSAPGQGTYEQYF
>TRBJ1-4|NA|NA|TRBV4-3
TGCGCCAGCAGCTCACGGGGGATCGGTAATGAAAAACTGTTTTTT
CASSSRGIGNEKLFF
>TRBJ1-4|TRBD1|once|TRBV11-2
TGTGCCAGCAGACCAATATCGGGACAGGGACATGAAAAACTGTTTTTT
CASRPISGQGHEKLFF
>TRBJ1-2|NA|NA|TRBV28
TGTGCCACCCGCGAAGTAAACTATGGCTACACCTTC
CATREVNYGYTF